Shown below are 12 T cell receptor beta chains from a single sample sequenced in a study of T-cell memory formation after mild COVID-19 (dated by TCRdb to the early 2020s). Library construction relied on 5' RACE. Sequenced using an Illumina NovaSeq 6000. TCRdb passed the public sequencing reads through fastp at Q25 and MiXCR, retaining productive beta sequences. CDR3 protein duplicates are merged, each entry listing the most common genes and DNA. Here the sample has more than 450,000 distinct CDR3 sequences; roughly 17% occur a single time. The biggest ten clones account for about 12% of the sample. Sequences were obtained from PBMCs or a T cell subset sorted from them (not recorded which). The receptors were gathered from an adult woman who had mild COVID-19 (a few samples of this study predate the infection). The sample titles of this study are shuffled in the database, so cell type and time point are left out; the donor was told from shared clones.

CDR3 DNA: TGTGCCAGCAGCTTCTCAGGGAACTATGGCTACACCTTC. Translating gives CASSFSGNYGYTF. This sequence joins TRBV12-3 or TRBV12-4 and TRBJ1-2; D may be TRBD1 (5 bases). The CDR3 sequence is 13 residues long. V was clipped by 6 bases and J by 2 bases, with 10 bases between them.

The table lists this clonotype with many counts. The gene calls are TRBV7-2 and TRBJ2-7; 13 bases are shared with TRBD2. The CDR3 has 15 residues. The germline CDR1 and CDR2 sequences are SGHTA and FQGNSA. The V gene end was trimmed by 5 bases and the J gene end by 3 bases; junction bases not matched to a gene: 4. This chain's CDR3 is CASSVGTSGIYEQYF. The CDR3, as DNA: TGTGCCAGCAGCGTTGGGACTAGCGGGATCTACGAGCAGTACTTC. Complete variable domain (other parts from reference TRBV7-2 and TRBJ2-7): GAGVSQSPSNKVTEKGKDVELRCDPISGHTALYWYRQSLGQGLEFLIYFQGNSAPDKSGLPSDRFSAERTGGSVSTLTIQRTQQEDSAVYLCASSVGTSGIYEQYFGPGTRLTVT.

Only a few counts were recorded for this clonotype. The chain employs TRBV27 and TRBJ2-1; D is unclear. This CDR3 has 16 residues. From germline, CDR1 is MNHEY and CDR2 SMNVEV (reference sequence). V was cut by 0 bases and J by 8 bases, with 17 bases left in between. The DNA for the CDR3 is TGTGCCAGCAGTTTATCGGTGTCGCAGTCTCGCGATGAGCAGTTCTTC. This gives the protein CASSLSVSQSRDEQFF.

The chain employs TRBV6-6 and TRBJ2-3; D assignment may be TRBD1 or TRBD2 (5 bases each). Trimming shortened V by 1 base and J by 6 bases, and 17 bases separated the two germline ends. CDR3 length equals 16 residues. The germline V gene has CDR1 MNHNY and CDR2 SVGAGI (reference sequence). The CDR3 loop is CASSYWDRQRFDTQYF. CDR3 DNA sequence: TGTGCCAGCAGTTACTGGGACCGACAGAGGTTCGATACGCAGTATTTT.

This chain uses TRBV5-1 with TRBJ2-7; TRBD2 is a possible D gene (5 bases). The ends were cut back, 4 bases at V and 5 bases at J, with 16 bases in the middle. This CDR3 is built from 14 residues. Germline V lookup: CDR1 SGHRS, CDR2 YFSETQ. The DNA of the CDR3 is TGCGCCAGCAGCCTGATCGGCGGGTCTGACGAGCAGTACTTC. It translates to CASSLIGGSDEQYF.

This clonotype was counted only a few times. This chain connects TRBV5-4 to TRBJ1-4; no firm D call. Trimming took off 4 bases at V and 10 bases at J, with 8 bases between the two ends. From germline, CDR1 is SGHNT and CDR2 YYREEE (reference sequence). This CDR3 has 11 amino acids. The CDR3 sequence: CASSTGGKLFF. CDR3 coding DNA: TGTGCCAGCAGCACGGGCGGAAAACTGTTTTTT.

This chain links TRBV6-5 with TRBJ1-3, with a weak D call TRBD1 (5 bases). Germline V gene sequence: CDR1 MNHEY, CDR2 SVGAGI. The CDR3 length is 11 residues. The V gene lost 6 bases and the J gene lost 9 bases, with 9 bases spanning the gap. This CDR3 is CASSDGATIYF. The CDR3 DNA follows: TGTGCCAGCAGCGATGGGGCCACCATATATTTT.

This clonotype showed up just a few times. The chain is built from TRBV7-9 and TRBJ2-2; D remains unclear. This CDR3 has 15 residues. CDR1 is SEHNR and CDR2 is FQNEAQ in the germline V gene (reference sequence). The V end lost 1 base, the J end lost 5 bases, and 11 bases lay between the germline ends. The CDR3 DNA reads as TGTGCCAGCAGCTTAGGAAGGGCCGGGACCGGGGAGCTGTTTTTT. Protein: CASSLGRAGTGELFF.

The rearrangement links TRBV7-8 to TRBJ1-1; D not certain. The V gene's germline CDR1 is SGHVS and CDR2 FQNEAQ. With 0 bases removed from V and 0 bases from J, the gap between germline ends came to 23 bases. The CDR3 runs 20 residues. DNA for the CDR3: TGTGCCAGCAGCTTAGCTTACGGACGCCCTTGGCCCGTCATGAACACTGAAGCTTTCTTT. This sequence encodes CASSLAYGRPWPVMNTEAFF.

This clonotype was picked up a small number of times. V and J are TRBV13 and TRBJ2-1; possibly TRBD2 for D (6 bases). V lost 7 bases and J 3 bases, leaving 22 bases between the germline ends. CDR1 is PRHDT, CDR2 FYEKMQ, per germline (reference sequence). CDR3 size: 17 residues. In DNA, the CDR3 is TGTGCCAGCACCCCTCAAGCCCCGGGGGTGGGCTACAATGAGCAGTTCTTC. Encoded protein: CASTPQAPGVGYNEQFF.

This clonotype occurred many times. This sequence joins TRBV7-9 and TRBJ2-1, with a tentative D call TRBD2 (5 bases). Germline-derived CDR1 and CDR2 are SEHNR and FQNEAQ (reference sequence). V lost 5 bases and J lost 6, with 17 bases in between. This CDR3 region has 15 residues. This chain's CDR3 is CASSPPLRARNEQFF. DNA for the CDR3: TGTGCCAGCAGCCCACCCTTGCGGGCCCGCAATGAGCAGTTCTTC.

This clonotype turned up a few times. The genes are TRBV18 and TRBJ1-1; D not certain. Per germline, CDR1 KGHSH and CDR2 LQKENI. There are 14 residues in the CDR3. The V end was cut by 6 bases, the J end by 5 bases, with 16 bases between. The CDR3 DNA sequence: TGTGCCAGCTCTCTCGAGAGCGGGGTTACTGAAGCTTTCTTT. Residues: CASSLESGVTEAFF.